This T cell receptor beta chain was profiled in a study of cytomegalovirus exposure and HLA in healthy donors. Study as a whole: It was reported in a later analysis that the same platform had been used for the 120 validation repertoires as for the 550 to 750 first-cohort repertoires. Study-level points and caveats: Whilst most TCR sequences proved rare, a subset of public TCRs occurred across many donors. The study put 160 or so TCR beta chains on its list as cytomegalovirus-associated.

CDR1 is MNHEY and CDR2 is SMNVEV in the germline V gene (reference sequence). CDR3 length: 13 amino acids. Between the trimmed V and J ends, which lost 2 bases and 6 bases, there was a span of 10 bases. Produced via immunoSEQ multiplex PCR; TCRdb's table is partial and in-frame only. The sample lists 200,000 to 300,000 clones, around 90% seen once, with 3.1% in the top ten. On this clone itself: Its antigen remains unidentified.

This TCR was sampled from a woman between 25 and 40 years old in good health and CMV-seronegative. This chain joins TRBV27 and TRBJ1-1, with D possibly matching TRBD1 (6 bases). Sequenced: PBMCs. CDR3 sequence reads: CASSLRWTAEAFF. The CDR3 bases are TGTGCCAGCAGTTTAAGATGGACAGCTGAAGCTTTCTTT.